The next 6 T cell receptor beta chains were all read from a single sample in a study of T cell responses to AZD1222 COVID-19 vaccine. Using immunoSEQ multiplex PCR, the repertoire was profiled, and TCRdb retains in-frame clones only, with some absent. The table records more than 85,000 clones, over 80% of them present only once. Sequencing was performed on peripheral blood, taken on day 0 of AZD1222 vaccination. The receptor set was obtained from an adult in good health.

The V and J genes are TRBV4-3 and TRBJ2-3; 12 nucleotides align to TRBD2. This CDR3 is built from 19 residues. The germline gives CDR1 LGHNA, CDR2 YSLEER. After removal of 3 bases from V and 4 bases from J, the junction contained 14 bases not matched to a gene. The CDR3 DNA sequence: TGCGCCAGCAGCCAGCAAGGCTGGCTAGCGGGGGGGATGGCAGATACGCAGTATTTT. As protein: CASSQQGWLAGGMADTQYF.

The chain has TRBV7-2 and TRBJ2-7; D not resolved. The CDR3 has 14 amino acids. From germline, CDR1 is SGHTA and CDR2 FQGNSA. Trimming took off 1 base at V and 5 bases at J, with 12 bases between the two ends. CDR3: CASSLVPERHEQYF. The DNA for the CDR3 is TGTGCCAGCAGCTTAGTACCAGAGAGGCACGAGCAGTACTTC.

This clone appeared a few times. The chain has TRBV15 and TRBJ2-7, with 7 bases that match TRBD1. The V and J ends lost 3 bases and 4 bases, in that order; junction bases with no gene match: 9. The CDR3 extends over 15 amino acids. Germline CDR1 reads LNHNV; CDR2 reads YYDKDF (reference sequence). In DNA, the CDR3 is TGTGCCACCAGCAGGCCGACAGGGTCAACTTACGAGCAGTACTTC. This gives the protein CATSRPTGSTYEQYF.

V usage is TRBV4-3 and J usage is TRBJ1-6, with D possibly matching TRBD1 (5 bases). Germline lookup yields CDR1 LGHNA and CDR2 YSLEER. This CDR3 region has 17 residues. V was shortened by 0 bases and J by 0 bases, with 9 bases between the two germline ends. CDR3 in amino acids: CASSQERQSSYNSPLHF. The CDR3 DNA follows: TGCGCCAGCAGCCAAGAGAGACAGAGCTCCTATAATTCACCCCTCCACTTT.

The V gene is TRBV3-1 (or the pseudogene TRBV3-2), the J gene TRBJ2-1, with a tentative D call TRBD1 (6 bases). The CDR3 has 16 amino acids. Germline loops: CDR1 LGHDT, CDR2 YNNKEL (reference sequence). V was clipped by 0 bases and J by 4 bases, with 13 bases between them. The CDR3 protein is CASSQEGHRPYNEQFF. In DNA form, the CDR3 reads TGTGCCAGCAGCCAAGAGGGACATAGGCCTTACAATGAGCAGTTCTTC.

This sequence joins TRBV6-6 and TRBJ2-7, with TRBD1 matching 11 bases. This CDR3 spans 15 amino acids. The J segment lost 4 bases and the V segment lost 1 base, leaving 3 bases of the junction unmatched. Germline CDR1 is MNHNY and CDR2 is SVGAGI (reference sequence). The CDR3 DNA sequence: TGTGCCAGCAGTTACTGGGGACAGGGGGGGTACGAGCAGTACTTC. Protein sequence: CASSYWGQGGYEQYF.